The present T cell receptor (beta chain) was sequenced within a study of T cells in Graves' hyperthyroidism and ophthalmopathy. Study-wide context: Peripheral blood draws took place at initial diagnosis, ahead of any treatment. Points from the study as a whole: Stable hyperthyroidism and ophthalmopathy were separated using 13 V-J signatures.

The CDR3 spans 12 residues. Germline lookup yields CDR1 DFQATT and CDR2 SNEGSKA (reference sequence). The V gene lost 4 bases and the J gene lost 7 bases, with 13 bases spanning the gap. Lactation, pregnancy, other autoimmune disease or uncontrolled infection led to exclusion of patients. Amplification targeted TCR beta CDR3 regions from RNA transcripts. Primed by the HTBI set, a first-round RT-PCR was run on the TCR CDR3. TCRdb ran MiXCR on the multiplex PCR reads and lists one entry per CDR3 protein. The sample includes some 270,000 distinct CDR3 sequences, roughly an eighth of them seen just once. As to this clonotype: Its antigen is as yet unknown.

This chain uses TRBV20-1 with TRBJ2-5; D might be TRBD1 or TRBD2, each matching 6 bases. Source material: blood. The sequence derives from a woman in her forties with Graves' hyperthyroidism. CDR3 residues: CSAIRGASTQYF. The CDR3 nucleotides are TGCAGTGCTATTAGGGGGGCATCGACCCAGTACTTC.